The 28 T cell receptor beta chains in this list originate from one sample, sequenced in a study of beta chain features in type 1 diabetes. Study-level results: Shorter TCRB CDR3s, moderately but significantly so, marked every one of the four CD4+ subsets in Type 1 diabetes patients.

These receptors lack a known antigen. Of the isolated RNA, all was reverse transcribed, and so the sequenced material was expressed TCRB transcripts. Assay: immunoSEQ multiplex PCR; the TCRdb copy retains only in-frame clones and omits some. Seen here are around 360,000 clones, roughly 12% observed once, and the top ten hold 0.0085% to 0.012%. Sequenced input: naive CD4+ T cells from blood. Every receptor here comes from a woman between 18 and 30 years old with type 1 diabetes.

The chain is built from TRBV2 and TRBJ1-5, with TRBD1 as a possible D gene (6 bases). Trimming shortened V by 5 bases and J by 5 bases, and 16 bases separated the two germline ends. The germline CDR1 and CDR2 sequences are SNHLY and FYNNEI. The CDR3 length is 15 residues. The CDR3 loop is CASSPSGGLYQPQHF. DNA for the CDR3: TGTGCCAGCAGTCCGAGCGGGGGGCTGTATCAGCCCCAGCATTTT.

The gene calls are TRBV11-2 and TRBJ2-5, with D possibly being TRBD2 (6 bases). The ends were cut back, 5 bases at V and 7 bases at J, with 11 bases in the middle. The CDR3 is 12 residues long. The germline V gene has CDR1 SGHAT and CDR2 FQNNGV. The CDR3 is CASSPEGWTQYF. CDR3 nucleotide sequence: TGTGCCAGCAGCCCGGAGGGATGGACCCAGTACTTC.

This clone has a handful of counts. The same CDR3 is also encoded by other DNA sequences in this sample. The rearrangement uses TRBV5-1 and TRBJ2-5; 10 bases are shared with TRBD1. The CDR3 spans 14 residues. V lost 4 bases, J lost 3 bases, and 3 bases stayed unmatched. Germline assignment: CDR1 SGHRS and CDR2 YFSETQ. The CDR3 DNA is TGCGCCAGCAGCCCGGGACAGGGGAAAGAGACCCAGTACTTC. Translating gives CASSPGQGKETQYF.

This clone showed up just a few times. The chain links TRBV7-8 to TRBJ2-5, with a weak D call TRBD2 (6 bases). The CDR3 is made up of 16 amino acids. V was clipped by 0 bases and J by 5 bases, with 16 bases between them. Germline V gene data show CDR1 as SGHVS and CDR2 as FQNEAQ. The DNA for the CDR3 is TGTGCCAGCAGCTTAGCGAACACAGGCCGGGGGGAGACCCAGTACTTC. Encoded protein: CASSLANTGRGETQYF. The variable domain in full, with the rest retrieved from reference TRBV7-8 and TRBJ2-5, is GAGVSQSPRYKVAKRGQDVALRCDPISGHVSLFWYQQALGQGPEFLTYFQNEAQLDKSGLPSDRFFAERPEGSVSTLKIQRTQQEDSAVYLCASSLANTGRGETQYFGPGTRLLVL.

Only a few counts were recorded for this clone. V and J are TRBV21-1 and TRBJ2-7; TRBD2 was called by the table and not checked on the DNA. TRBV21-1 is a pseudogene segment. The CDR3 sequence is 14 residues long. CDR3 DNA sequence: TGTGCCAGCAACCGGCGAGAGGATTCCTACGAGCAGTACTTC. It yields the protein CASNRREDSYEQYF.

This clone was observed a handful of times. The chain joins TRBV29-1 to TRBJ1-3, with D possibly TRBD1 on 6 matching bases. Looked up from germline, CDR1 is SQVTM and CDR2 is ANQGSEA. The CDR3 sequence is 13 residues long. V lost 5 bases to trimming and J lost 3 bases, with 11 bases between them. CDR3 nucleotide sequence: TGCAGCGTTCGGCAGGGGAGTGGAAACACCATATATTTT. Protein sequence: CSVRQGSGNTIYF.

This clone appeared a few times. The chain is built from TRBV18 and TRBJ2-7; TRBD1 matches 8 bases. Germline CDR1 is KGHSH and CDR2 is LQKENI. V gave up 0 bases and J gave up 4 bases; unmatched junction bases: 2. There are 14 residues in the CDR3. The CDR3 region has the DNA TGTGCCAGCTCACCACCGGACAGGGAATACGAGCAGTACTTC. As protein: CASSPPDREYEQYF.

This clone was found a few times. The rearrangement uses TRBV18 and TRBJ1-5; D is possibly TRBD1 (5 bases). Deletions cut 4 bases from V and 2 bases from J, with 12 bases between. Germline CDR1 KGHSH, CDR2 LQKENI. This CDR3 has 15 amino acids. CDR3 coding DNA: TGTGCCAGCTCACAGCAGGGATTCGGCAATCAGCCCCAGCATTTT. Residues: CASSQQGFGNQPQHF.

In its sample, this clone was seen a few times. The rearrangement uses TRBV5-6 and TRBJ2-7; TRBD2 agrees at 9 bases. V trimming: 1 base; J trimming: 3 bases; junction bases outside the gene matches: 14. The CDR3 totals 18 residues. The germline gives CDR1 SGHDT, CDR2 YYEEEE. The CDR3 loop is CASSLPLGQGLAHYEQYF. Written as DNA, the CDR3 is TGTGCCAGCAGCTTGCCCCTTGGTCAGGGACTAGCTCACTACGAGCAGTACTTC.

This clone came up a few times. V gene TRBV6-1 combines with J gene TRBJ2-5; 12 bases line up with TRBD2. V gave up 8 bases and J gave up 9 bases; unmatched junction bases: 7. The CDR3 totals 13 residues. From germline, CDR1 is MNHNS and CDR2 SASEGT. In DNA, the CDR3 is TGTGCCAGCCTGGCTAGCGGGAGGGGGTCCCAGTACTTC. It yields the protein CASLASGRGSQYF.

The rearrangement links TRBV7-9 to TRBJ1-2; D gene uncertain. Looked up from germline, CDR1 is SEHNR and CDR2 is FQNEAQ (reference sequence). This CDR3 has 12 amino acids. V was pared by 0 bases and J by 6 bases, with 5 bases between. This chain's CDR3 is CASSLARDGYTF. The CDR3 DNA sequence: TGTGCCAGCAGCTTAGCGAGGGATGGCTACACCTTC. Full variable domain (missing parts from reference TRBV7-9 and TRBJ1-2): DTGVSQNPRHKITKRGQNVTFRCDPISEHNRLYWYRQTLGQGPEFLTYFQNEAQLEKSRLLSDRFSAERPKGSFSTLEIQRTEQGDSAMYLCASSLARDGYTFGSGTRLTVV.

This rearrangement joins TRBV6-5 to TRBJ2-1; TRBD1 might be the D (6 bases). The CDR3 contains 14 residues. Trimming cost V 0 bases and J 6 bases, with 9 bases left between them. Germline V gene data show CDR1 as MNHEY and CDR2 as SVGAGI. CDR3 sequence (DNA): TGTGCCAGCAGTTACTCGGGACAAGTCAATGAGCAGTTCTTC. The encoded protein is CASSYSGQVNEQFF.

This clone showed up just a few times. The chain combines TRBV2 with TRBJ1-1; no definite D call. Trimming removed 9 bases from V and 1 base from J, with 9 bases in between. Germline assignment: CDR1 SNHLY and CDR2 FYNNEI. The CDR3 is 12 residues long. CDR3 in amino acids: CARAAGNTEAFF. The CDR3 DNA follows: TGTGCCAGGGCTGCTGGGAACACTGAAGCTTTCTTT.

This clone was seen more than once but under ten times. The chain couples TRBV18 to TRBJ2-1, with 10 bases that match TRBD2. Germline values: CDR1 KGHSH, CDR2 LQKENI. The CDR3 is made up of 16 amino acids. The V gene end was trimmed by 3 bases and the J gene end by 4 bases; junction bases not matched to a gene: 6. CDR3 DNA: TGTGCCAGCTCACCCGAACTAGCGGGACCTTACAATGAGCAGTTCTTC. It translates to CASSPELAGPYNEQFF.

This chain joins TRBV29-1 and TRBJ2-1; D gene uncertain. The CDR3 is 12 residues long. Germline loops: CDR1 SQVTM, CDR2 ANQGSEA. The germline V and J ends were trimmed by 6 bases and 8 bases, with 14 bases remaining between them. CDR3 protein: CSVRLGHDEQFF. Written as DNA, the CDR3 is TGCAGCGTGAGGTTGGGTCACGATGAGCAGTTCTTC.

The table lists this clone with a few counts. In nucleotides, the CDR3 is TGTGCCAGCAGCCAAAGCAGCGGGAGTAGAGATACGCAGTATTTT. This translates into CASSQSSGSRDTQYF. The chain employs TRBV7-9 and TRBJ2-3; 8 bases fit TRBD2. The CDR3 covers 15 residues. CDR1 is SEHNR, CDR2 FQNEAQ, per germline (reference sequence). V shed 5 bases, J shed 5 bases, and the junction held 9 bases outside the gene matches.

The genes are TRBV6-6 and TRBJ2-3, with 8 nucleotides matching TRBD2. V trimming: 7 bases; J trimming: 8 bases; junction bases outside the gene matches: 11. The length of the CDR3 is 14 residues. The V gene's germline CDR1 is MNHNY and CDR2 SVGAGI (reference sequence). CDR3 sequence (DNA): TGTGCCAGCATCCGACGGGGCGGGGGGAGTACGCAGTATTTT. Its protein is CASIRRGGGSTQYF.

This clone has a handful of counts. The CDR3 DNA sequence: TGTGCCAGCAGCTTGTTTACGGGACAGGGCAATCAGCCCCAGCATTTT. Residues: CASSLFTGQGNQPQHF. The chain carries TRBV5-6 and TRBJ1-5, with 8 bases lining up with TRBD1. V lost 1 base, J lost 2 bases, and 5 bases stayed unmatched. The CDR3 length is 16 residues. Germline loops: CDR1 SGHDT, CDR2 YYEEEE.

In its sample, this clone was seen a few times. J is TRBJ1-1 and V is TRBV30; tentatively, D is TRBD1 (6 bases). V lost 0 bases to trimming and J lost 4 bases, with 12 bases between them. CDR3 length: 14 residues. Germline V gives CDR1 GTSNPN, CDR2 SVGIG (reference sequence). The CDR3 DNA follows: TGTGCCTGGAGTGTAGGGACATTTGGCACTGAAGCTTTCTTT. Residues: CAWSVGTFGTEAFF. The complete variable domain, with remaining parts taken from reference TRBV30 and TRBJ1-1, reads SQTIHQWPATLVQPVGSPLSLECTVEGTSNPNLYWYRQAAGRGLQLLFYSVGIGQISSEVPQNLSASRPQDRQFILSSKKLLLSDSGFYLCAWSVGTFGTEAFFGQGTRLTVV.

This clone appeared a few times. The gene calls are TRBV2 and TRBJ1-5; 7 bases fit TRBD1. Germline V lookup: CDR1 SNHLY, CDR2 FYNNEI. V dropped 6 bases and J dropped 5; count of bases not matched to a gene: 4. The CDR3 consists of 13 residues. CDR3 bases: TGTGCCAGCAGGGGGACAGCAGATCAGCCCCAGCATTTT. Its translation is CASRGTADQPQHF. Full variable domain (rest looked up from reference TRBV2 and TRBJ1-5): EPEVTQTPSHQVTQMGQEVILRCVPISNHLYFYWYRQILGQKVEFLVSFYNNEISEKSEIFDDQFSVERPDGSNFTLKIRSTKLEDSAMYFCASRGTADQPQHFGDGTRLSIL.

This clone appeared a few times. J is TRBJ2-7 and V is TRBV7-9; D remains unclear. This CDR3 is 14 amino acids long. Germline-derived CDR1 and CDR2 are SEHNR and FQNEAQ (reference sequence). Trimming left V 1 base short and J 5 bases short, with 12 bases between. The chain's CDR3 is CASSLVPPRNEQYF. The DNA for the CDR3 is TGTGCCAGCAGCTTAGTCCCTCCTAGGAACGAGCAGTACTTC.

The sample holds a few counts of this clone. The chain uses TRBV28 and TRBJ1-1; tentatively, D is TRBD1 (6 bases). The CDR3 has 13 amino acids. Looked up from germline, CDR1 is MDHEN and CDR2 is SYDVKM. Trimming removed 7 bases at V and 5 bases at J, with 14 bases between. CDR3 loop: CASMTGPLTEAFF. The DNA for the CDR3 is TGTGCCAGCATGACAGGCCCGCTGACTGAAGCTTTCTTT.

The chain couples TRBV9 to TRBJ2-4, with D unclear. V was pared by 0 bases and J by 5 bases, with 3 bases between. Germline V gene lookup returns CDR1 SGDLS and CDR2 YYNGEE. The length of the CDR3 is 12 residues. Here the CDR3 DNA reads TGTGCCAGCAGCGTAGGAGAAAACATTCAGTACTTC. Its translation is CASSVGENIQYF.

This clone was counted a few times. The V and J genes are TRBV12-5 and TRBJ2-5, with TRBD2 as a possible D gene (5 bases). The V end lost 9 bases, the J end lost 7 bases, and 15 bases lay between the germline ends. Germline loops: CDR1 LGHNT, CDR2 FRNRAP. The CDR3 has 12 residues. The CDR3 DNA follows: TGTGCTAGCCAGGACCCCGCGGGGACCCAGTACTTC. Residues: CASQDPAGTQYF.

This clone was seen a handful of times. This chain links TRBV15 with TRBJ2-7; D is possibly TRBD1 (6 bases). Germline V gene data show CDR1 as LNHNV and CDR2 as YYDKDF (reference sequence). This CDR3 region has 15 residues. Trimming shortened V by 5 bases and J by 2 bases, and 16 bases separated the two germline ends. CDR3 amino acids: CATSGGGYGTYEQYF. The CDR3 nucleotides are TGTGCCACCAGCGGGGGCGGGTACGGCACCTACGAGCAGTACTTC.

The rearrangement joins TRBV28 to TRBJ2-7; 10 bases fit TRBD2. This CDR3 region has 15 residues. Per germline, CDR1 MDHEN and CDR2 SYDVKM. J was trimmed by 3 bases and V by 1 base; bases with no gene match: 3. The CDR3 here is CASSLSAGGGYEQYF. CDR3 DNA sequence: TGTGCCAGCAGTTTATCAGCGGGAGGGGGCTACGAGCAGTACTTC.

The sample holds a few counts of this clone. This chain links TRBV4-3 with TRBJ2-7; the match to TRBD1 covers 7 bases. V shed 3 bases, J shed 0 bases, and the junction held 5 bases outside the gene matches. The V gene's germline CDR1 is LGHNA and CDR2 YSLEER. The CDR3 length is 15 residues. The CDR3 protein is CASSQETGISYEQYF. CDR3 DNA: TGCGCCAGCAGCCAGGAGACAGGGATCTCCTACGAGCAGTACTTC.

This clone showed up just a few times. The chain carries TRBV30 and TRBJ2-5; a weak D match, TRBD1 (5 bases). V was pared by 3 bases and J by 5 bases, with 16 bases between. The CDR3 consists of 14 residues. The germline gives CDR1 GTSNPN, CDR2 SVGIG (reference sequence). CDR3 sequence: CAWRPKTALETQYF. The CDR3 DNA sequence: TGTGCCTGGAGACCAAAGACAGCCCTGGAGACCCAGTACTTC. The entire variable domain, with the rest obtained from reference TRBV30 and TRBJ2-5, is as follows: SQTIHQWPATLVQPVGSPLSLECTVEGTSNPNLYWYRQAAGRGLQLLFYSVGIGQISSEVPQNLSASRPQDRQFILSSKKLLLSDSGFYLCAWRPKTALETQYFGPGTRLLVL.